The 17 T cell receptor beta chains given below trace back to one sample, sequenced in a study of control samples from healthy donors and cancer patients. Profiling relied on immunoSEQ multiplex PCR, and the TCRdb table lists in-frame clones only, not all of them. The data show approximately 100,000 clones, with about nine tenths seen just once and roughly 4.5% held by the top ten. The specimen was blood. The receptors here all came from a human donor in good health. The donor label of this sample is uncertain.

The gene calls are TRBV7-8 and TRBJ2-4; 9 bases match TRBD1. This CDR3 comprises 14 residues. The ends lost 4 bases at V and 9 bases at J; junction bases unmatched: 7. The germline V gene has CDR1 SGHVS and CDR2 FQNEAQ. CDR3 sequence: CASSYRDRDAIQYF. The CDR3 DNA is TGTGCCAGCAGCTACCGGGACAGGGACGCCATTCAGTACTTC.

The chain employs TRBV27 and TRBJ1-1; D ambiguous. The CDR3 consists of 13 residues. Trimming took off 7 bases at V and 5 bases at J, with 14 bases between the two ends. The germline CDR1 and CDR2 sequences are MNHEY and SMNVEV (reference sequence). CDR3 sequence reads: CASTPTVGTEAFF. The CDR3 nucleotides are TGTGCCAGCACACCGACGGTTGGGACTGAAGCTTTCTTT.

Concerning this clone itself: An end of the junction does not agree with germline; a read error may underlie this. DNA for the CDR3: TGTGTCAGCTCGCGGATAATGAACACTGAAGCTTTCTTT. The encoded protein is CVSSRIMNTEAFF. The rearrangement links TRBV18 to TRBJ1-1; no clear D gene. This CDR3 has 13 amino acids. Germline V gene sequence: CDR1 KGHSH, CDR2 LQKENI.

This clone has just one count. DNA of the CDR3: TGTGCCAGTAGTATCCCATTAGGGTTTCAGCCCCAGCATTTT. Amino acids: CASSIPLGFQPQHF. J is TRBJ1-5 and V is TRBV19; D gene unclear. CDR1 and CDR2 from the germline V gene are LNHDA and SQIVND (reference sequence). This CDR3 has 14 residues. V lost 3 bases, J lost 6 bases, and 12 bases lay in between.

The CDR3 sequence is CASSPTVSQEGFF. The CDR3 bases are TGTGCCAGCTCCCCCACGGTATCACAGGAGGGGTTCTTC. The chain carries TRBV18 and TRBJ2-1, with a possible D match to TRBD2 (6 bases). The CDR3 consists of 13 residues. Germline V gene sequence: CDR1 KGHSH, CDR2 LQKENI. The germline V and J ends were trimmed by 6 bases and 15 bases, with 21 bases remaining between them.

The V gene is TRBV5-1, the J gene TRBJ2-7; D gene uncertain. This CDR3 is built from 12 residues. Per germline, CDR1 SGHRS and CDR2 YFSETQ. V lost 3 bases and J lost 4, with 8 bases in between. The CDR3 here is CASSSPGYEQYF. CDR3 DNA: TGCGCCAGCAGCTCGCCAGGTTACGAGCAGTACTTC.

The V gene is TRBV6-6, the J gene TRBJ1-5; TRBD1 matches at 8 bases. The junction had 15 bases not matched to a gene; V was cut back by 5 bases and J by 0 bases. The germline V gene encodes CDR1 MNHNY and CDR2 SVGAGI (reference sequence). This CDR3 spans 19 amino acids. The CDR3 coding sequence is TGTGCCAGCAGTCCTCAGGGGGCACTGCCTCCTTTTAGCAATCAGCCCCAGCATTTT. Protein: CASSPQGALPPFSNQPQHF.

V usage is TRBV11-2 and J usage is TRBJ2-2; possibly TRBD2 for D (7 bases). Germline values: CDR1 SGHAT, CDR2 FQNNGV. The CDR3 extends over 15 amino acids. V was trimmed by 8 bases and J by 1 base, leaving 14 bases between them. The CDR3 DNA sequence: TGTGCCAGCTGCGGGGGCGGTTTGAACACCGGGGAGCTGTTTTTT. As protein: CASCGGGLNTGELFF.

The rearrangement joins TRBV18 to TRBJ2-7; D might be TRBD1 (6 bases). Trimming left V 3 bases short and J 2 bases short, with 11 bases between. Looked up from germline, CDR1 is KGHSH and CDR2 is LQKENI. This CDR3 contains 14 residues. This chain's CDR3 is CASSPRQGTYEQYF. In nucleotides, the CDR3 is TGTGCCAGCTCACCCCGGCAGGGGACCTACGAGCAGTACTTC.

CDR3 loop: CATMVGSRETQYF. CDR3 in DNA: TGTGCCACCATGGTGGGGTCCCGGGAGACCCAGTACTTC. The V and J genes are TRBV15 and TRBJ2-5, with D hard to call. The CDR3 runs 13 residues. Trimming stripped 7 bases from V and 5 bases from J, with 14 bases between. Germline V gene lookup returns CDR1 LNHNV and CDR2 YYDKDF (reference sequence).

The chain recombines TRBV9 with TRBJ1-1; D might be TRBD1 (5 bases). Trimming stripped 4 bases from V and 0 bases from J, with 13 bases between. From germline, CDR1 is SGDLS and CDR2 YYNGEE. This CDR3 has 15 amino acids. CDR3 sequence (DNA): TGTGCCAGCAGCCCCCCGGGACTGATGAACACTGAAGCTTTCTTT. It encodes CASSPPGLMNTEAFF.

The rearrangement links TRBV11-2 to TRBJ2-3; perhaps TRBD1 as D (5 bases). Trimming removed 3 bases from V and 10 bases from J, with 14 bases in between. The CDR3 is made up of 13 amino acids. Germline loops: CDR1 SGHAT, CDR2 FQNNGV. The CDR3 DNA follows: TGTGCCAGCAGCTTCCGTCAACAGGTACCGCAGTATTTT. This translates into CASSFRQQVPQYF.

The chain carries TRBV28 and TRBJ2-3; the match to TRBD1 covers 12 bases. Germline CDR1 MDHEN, CDR2 SYDVKM. This CDR3 region has 18 residues. J gave up 2 bases and V 5 bases, and 11 bases lay outside the gene matches. The chain's CDR3 is CASSGAGQGALPTDTQYF. The CDR3 bases are TGTGCCAGCAGTGGGGCGGGACAGGGGGCTCTACCCACAGATACGCAGTATTTT.

The genes are TRBV11-2 and TRBJ1-1; a weak D match, TRBD1 (6 bases). Germline V gene data show CDR1 as SGHAT and CDR2 as FQNNGV. The CDR3 consists of 13 residues. V dropped 5 bases and J dropped 1 base, with 8 bases sitting between them. CDR3: CASSGQSNTEAFF. CDR3 sequence (DNA): TGTGCCAGCAGCGGACAGTCGAACACTGAAGCTTTCTTT.

V and J are TRBV6-1 and TRBJ1-2; possible D gene TRBD1, 5 bases. This CDR3 has 15 amino acids. V was trimmed by 2 bases and J by 6 bases, leaving 16 bases between them. Germline V gene lookup returns CDR1 MNHNS and CDR2 SASEGT. The CDR3 nucleotides are TGTGCCAGCAGTGAAAACGTCAGGGACTACGATGGCTACACCTTC. Translating gives CASSENVRDYDGYTF.

CDR3 DNA sequence: TGTGCCAGCAGCTTACGGCAGGGGGCCGGTAATGAAAAACTGTTTTTT. The encoded protein is CASSLRQGAGNEKLFF. The chain carries TRBV11-2 and TRBJ1-4; 8 bases fit TRBD1. Germline lookup yields CDR1 SGHAT and CDR2 FQNNGV. This CDR3 region has 16 residues. After removal of 2 bases from V and 4 bases from J, the junction contained 6 bases not matched to a gene.

The chain couples TRBV3-1 (or the pseudogene TRBV3-2) to TRBJ1-1, with unresolved D. Germline V gene lookup returns CDR1 LGHDT and CDR2 YNNKEL (reference sequence). V was pared by 0 bases and J by 1 base, with 6 bases between. CDR3 length: 14 residues. The CDR3 is CASSQDRANTEAFF. DNA for the CDR3: TGTGCCAGCAGCCAAGATCGGGCGAACACTGAAGCTTTCTTT.